This T cell receptor (beta chain) was identified during a study of T cell responses to AZD1222 COVID-19 vaccine. Trimming pared 6 bases from V and 2 bases from J, leaving 11 bases between. The CDR3 is 13 residues long. From germline, CDR1 is ENHRY and CDR2 SYGVKD. Regarding the study as a whole: Just six AZD1222 recipients were seropositive at baseline. No repertoire was sampled before or during the peak T cell response, only after it. The donors showed a predominance of white British ancestry and of females, with possible underestimation of clonal diversity.

Assay: immunoSEQ multiplex PCR; the TCRdb copy retains only in-frame clones and omits some. This table has around 50,000 clones, 65% to 90% appearing once. This clone has a handful of counts. Its antigen remains unidentified. This TCR derives from an adult who received the AZD1222 COVID-19 vaccine. The chain carries TRBV10-3 and TRBJ2-7; no clear D. The sequences come from peripheral blood, collected 28 days after the second AZD1222 dose. CDR3 protein: CAIRSGPPYEQYF. In nucleotides, the CDR3 is TGTGCCATCAGGTCGGGCCCCCCCTACGAGCAGTACTTC.